A selection of T cell receptor beta chains follows, all from one sample in a study of human T cells and chemical hapten exposure. One entry per CDR3 protein, called by TCRdb with MiXCR from the RACE reads. The repertoire consists of tens of thousands of distinct CDR3 sequences, with roughly 9.6% occurring once and the leading ten covering 2% to 3%. Source: whole blood, taken in connection with sensitization to the hapten diphenylcyclopropenone (DPC). Receptors were obtained from a woman aged 25 to 39 with alopecia areata. Some clones in this sample may be carry-over from other donors' samples. Both conserved end residues are part of each CDR3. Fields, in order: V gene, J gene, D gene, clone size, CDR3 DNA, CDR3 protein. A D gene is named only where the DNA matches it firmly. A clone size is listed for some rows: how often the clone was seen (once, few, many), or a class if it is expanded.

TRBV28	TRBJ2-7	NA	NA	TGTGCCAGCACTCCAGGGTACGAGCAGTACTTC	CASTPGYEQYF
TRBV7-2	TRBJ2-3	TRBD2	once	TGTGCCAGCAGCTTGGGACTAGCGGGGGCAGATACGCAGTATTTT	CASSLGLAGADTQYF
TRBV11-3	TRBJ2-3	TRBD2	NA	TGTGCCAGCAGCCGGATTGTGGCTAGCGGGGGAGAAAATACGCAGTATTTT	CASSRIVASGGENTQYF
TRBV28	TRBJ2-2	TRBD1	few	TGTGCCAGCAGTAAGGACAGGGGGCGTCGAACCGGGGAGCTGTTTTTT	CASSKDRGRRTGELFF
TRBV20-1	TRBJ1-1	NA	many	TGCAGTGCAAGTGACAGGCGGACTACGAACACTGAAGCTTTCTTT	CSASDRRTTNTEAFF
TRBV18	TRBJ2-1	NA	many	TGTGCCAGCTCAGGGCAGGATGAGCAGTTCTTC	CASSGQDEQFF
TRBV2	TRBJ2-3	NA	NA	TGTGCCAGCCGCCAGGGGAGTATGGCAGATACGCAGTATTTT	CASRQGSMADTQYF
TRBV29-1	TRBJ1-2	NA	NA	TGCAGCGTTGAATCGACCCCCTATGGCTACACCTTC	CSVESTPYGYTF
TRBV28	TRBJ2-7	TRBD1	many	TGTGCCAGCAGGCAGGGGACAGCCTACTACGAGCAGTACTTC	CASRQGTAYYEQYF
TRBV4-2	TRBJ2-2	TRBD1	few	TGTGCCAGCAGCCAAGAGTCGTCGGGGACAGCGAACACCGGGGAGCTGTTTTTT	CASSQESSGTANTGELFF
TRBV4-1	TRBJ1-2	NA	NA	TGCGCCAGCACCAAAGAAGGGGCTGGTGGGTATGGCTACACCTTC	CASTKEGAGGYGYTF
TRBV7-2	TRBJ2-3	NA	many	TGTGCCAGCAGCCCAACTAGTGCGACAGATACGCAGTATTTT	CASSPTSATDTQYF
TRBV21-1	TRBJ2-6	NA	many	TGTGCCAGCAGCAAAGATTGGCAGGGGACCCGCGGATATGGGGCCAACGTCCTGACTTTC	CASSKDWQGTRGYGANVLTF
TRBV2	TRBJ2-4	TRBD2	NA	TGTGCCAGCAGCGAGGGGACTAGCGGGGGGATAGGAGCCAAAAACATTCAGTACTTC	CASSEGTSGGIGAKNIQYF
TRBV5-1	TRBJ2-2	NA	few	TGCGCCAGCAGCTTGGATCATAACACCGGGGAGCTGTTTTTT	CASSLDHNTGELFF
TRBV6-1	TRBJ2-7	NA	many	TGTGCCAGCAGTGCCGGGTACTCAGGGGGGATCGAGCAGTACTTC	CASSAGYSGGIEQYF
TRBV20-1	TRBJ2-2	TRBD2	NA	TGCAGTGCCACCATAGCGGGGTCGGGCACCGGGGAGCTGTTTTTT	CSATIAGSGTGELFF
TRBV16	TRBJ1-4	NA	NA	TGTGCCAGCAGCCGGATACAAGCAACTAATGAAAAACTGTTTTTT	CASSRIQATNEKLFF
TRBV30	TRBJ2-1	NA	few	TGTGCCTGGAGTCGGGGAACAGGATACAATGAGCAGTTCTTC	CAWSRGTGYNEQFF
TRBV20-1	TRBJ1-2	NA	NA	TGCAGTGCCCGGGGACCTCCTCCGCCGGTTGATGGCTACACCTTC	CSARGPPPPVDGYTF
TRBV19	TRBJ1-1	NA	NA	TGTGCCAGTAGTGCCCTAGGAGGCACAGAAGCTTTCTTT	CASSALGGTEAFF
TRBV5-1	TRBJ2-7	TRBD1	few	TGCGCCAGCAGCTTGTGGGCGACCGGACAGGGAAGGGGCTACGAGCAGTACTTC	CASSLWATGQGRGYEQYF
TRBV28	TRBJ1-1	NA	NA	TGTGCCAGCTGGGTTGCGAACACTGAAGCTTTCTTT	CASWVANTEAFF
TRBV10-3	TRBJ2-5	NA	many	TGTGCCATCAGTGAGTCGACGGCAACCCAAGAGACCCAGTACTTC	CAISESTATQETQYF
TRBV11-2	TRBJ2-7	TRBD2	NA	TGTGCCAGCAGCTTACTAGCGGCTTCCTACGAGCAGTACTTC	CASSLLAASYEQYF
TRBV10-3	TRBJ2-3	TRBD2	many	TGTGCCATCAGGTCCGGGACTAGCGGGAGGAAAGATACGCAGTATTTT	CAIRSGTSGRKDTQYF
TRBV20-1	TRBJ2-3	NA	few	TGCAGTGCTAGGAGATACAGCACAGATACGCAGTATTTT	CSARRYSTDTQYF
TRBV6-5	TRBJ1-6	TRBD1	NA	TGTGCCAGCAGTTACGTGGGACAGTATAATTCACCCCTCCACTTT	CASSYVGQYNSPLHF
TRBV28	TRBJ2-4	NA	NA	TGTGCCAGCAGTAGCGATTTTAACAGGGAGGACATTCAGTACTTC	CASSSDFNREDIQYF
TRBV12-3/TRBV12-4	TRBJ1-1	TRBD1	many	TGTGCCAGCAGCGGACAGGGCATGAACACTGAAGCTTTCTTT	CASSGQGMNTEAFF
TRBV7-8	TRBJ2-1	TRBD2	few	TGTGCCAGCAGCTTTCCGAGACGACTAGCGGGAGTGCGAAATGAGCAGTTCTTC	CASSFPRRLAGVRNEQFF
TRBV12-3/TRBV12-4	TRBJ1-5	NA	many	TGTGCCAGCAGTTGGATAGGTGGGCTGAGCAATCAGCCCCAGCATTTT	CASSWIGGLSNQPQHF
TRBV19	TRBJ1-1	NA	few	TGTGCCAGTAGTATCTACCCGGGGGTAGCTTTCTTT	CASSIYPGVAFF
TRBV6-5	TRBJ1-1	TRBD1	many	TGTGCCAGCAGTGTACAGGGGGCAACTGAAGCTTTCTTT	CASSVQGATEAFF
TRBV20-1	TRBJ2-3	TRBD2	few	TGCAGTGCTCCTCTAGCGGGAGGGCCAGATACGCAGTATTTT	CSAPLAGGPDTQYF
TRBV6-5	TRBJ1-4	TRBD1	many	TGTGCCAGCCAGACAGGGGTTAATGAAAAACTGTTTTTT	CASQTGVNEKLFF
TRBV6-5	TRBJ2-1	TRBD2	many	TGTGCCAGCAGCCCAGCAGGGACTAGCGACCATGAGCAGTTCTTC	CASSPAGTSDHEQFF
TRBV6-5	TRBJ1-1	TRBD1	few	TGTGCCAGCAGTGGGGACAGGGGAAGATCGGGGACTGAAGCTTTCTTT	CASSGDRGRSGTEAFF
TRBV7-7	TRBJ2-3	TRBD2	NA	TGTGCCAGCAGCTTGGGACTAGCGGGGAGCACAGATACGCAGTATTTT	CASSLGLAGSTDTQYF
TRBV28	TRBJ2-7	NA	many	TGTGCCAGCAGAACCCAGAGTGCAAGGGACGAGCAGTACTTC	CASRTQSARDEQYF
TRBV7-9	TRBJ2-1	TRBD2	few	TGTGCCAGCAGCCCCAGGACTAGCGGGGGACGGAATGAGCAGTTCTTC	CASSPRTSGGRNEQFF
TRBV20-1	TRBJ2-7	TRBD1	many	TGCAGTGCGAGGGGGACAGCGCTCTCCTACGAGCAGTACTTC	CSARGTALSYEQYF
TRBV7-2	TRBJ1-1	NA	many	TGTGCCAGCAGCTGGACGGGTGGCTCTGAAGCTTTCTTT	CASSWTGGSEAFF
TRBV10-3	TRBJ2-2	TRBD2	NA	TGTGCCATCAGTGAGAGAGTAGCGGGAGTGGTCGGGGAGCTGTTTTTT	CAISERVAGVVGELFF
TRBV7-9	TRBJ2-3	TRBD2	NA	TGTGCCAGCAGCTTGGTAGCGGGAAAAGCAGATACGCAGTATTTT	CASSLVAGKADTQYF
TRBV2	TRBJ1-2	NA	many	TGTGCCAGCAGTGTGGGACTGAGAGGCTACACCTTC	CASSVGLRGYTF
TRBV18	TRBJ1-2	NA	many	TGTGCCAGCTCACGGGATTCCTATGGCTACACCTTC	CASSRDSYGYTF
TRBV6-5	TRBJ1-1	NA	few	TGTGCCAGCAGTTACTCTACTCAGGGGACTGAAGCTTTCTTT	CASSYSTQGTEAFF